What follows are 18 T cell receptor beta chains derived from one specimen sequenced in a study of cytomegalovirus exposure and HLA in healthy donors. Use of 60 Vbeta and 13 Jbeta primers characterized the PCR. TCRdb keeps only in-frame clones here, not all; method: immunoSEQ multiplex PCR. Among fewer than 110,000 clones listed, over 65% were seen once. Sample: PBMCs. The receptor source for this set is a woman in her forties in good health and CMV-seropositive.

This clone was counted once. The chain uses TRBV5-1 and TRBJ1-1; 8 positions match TRBD1. Germline assignment: CDR1 SGHRS and CDR2 YFSETQ. Losses at the gene ends were 7 bases for V and 0 bases for J; bases not matched to a gene: 2. The CDR3 covers 13 residues. The CDR3 here is CASRGQVNTEAFF. CDR3 coding DNA: TGCGCCAGCCGGGGACAGGTGAACACTGAAGCTTTCTTT.

In its sample, this clone was seen a few times. This chain joins TRBV7-6 and TRBJ2-5, with 16 bases that match TRBD2. The CDR3 totals 18 residues. V dropped 7 bases and J dropped 5; count of bases not matched to a gene: 13. Germline values: CDR1 SGHVS, CDR2 FNYEAQ. The CDR3, as DNA: TGTGCCAGCACCAAGCCGGGCGGGACTAGCGGGGGGGCGGAGACCCAGTACTTC. Translating gives CASTKPGGTSGGAETQYF.

The chain combines TRBV30 with TRBJ1-2; no firm D call. V lost 2 bases and J 0 bases, leaving 10 bases between the germline ends. From germline, CDR1 is GTSNPN and CDR2 SVGIG (reference sequence). The CDR3 sequence is 14 residues long. Written as DNA, the CDR3 is TGTGCCTGGAGTAATGACGGAGCTAACTATGGCTACACCTTC. This encodes CAWSNDGANYGYTF.

The chain uses TRBV7-3 and TRBJ2-1; 9 positions agree with TRBD2. The CDR3 consists of 16 residues. The V and J ends lost 2 bases and 1 base, in that order; junction bases with no gene match: 3. Germline V lookup: CDR1 SGHTA, CDR2 FQGTGA. CDR3 sequence: CASSLLAGTSYNEQFF. In DNA form, the CDR3 reads TGTGCCAGCAGCTTACTAGCGGGAACGTCCTACAATGAGCAGTTCTTC.

The sample holds a few counts of this clone. The chain carries TRBV15 and TRBJ1-2; no firm D call. Germline assignment: CDR1 LNHNV and CDR2 YYDKDF (reference sequence). The CDR3 loop spans 14 amino acids. Trimming removed 5 bases from V and 2 bases from J, with 12 bases in between. CDR3 amino acids: CATSRAGRNYGYTF. In nucleotides, the CDR3 is TGTGCCACCAGCCGGGCGGGGAGGAACTATGGCTACACCTTC.

This clone has a handful of counts. The chain has TRBV6-5 and TRBJ1-5; 9 bases are a match to TRBD1. Germline trimming cut 6 bases from V and 6 bases from J; bases unmatched to any gene: 6. The CDR3 spans 14 residues. CDR1 is MNHEY, CDR2 SVGAGI, per germline. CDR3 nucleotides: TGTGCCAGCAGCCGGACAGGGGAGAGTCAGCCCCAGCATTTT. Amino acid sequence: CASSRTGESQPQHF.

V and J are TRBV10-3 and TRBJ1-6, with a tentative D call TRBD1 (5 bases). CDR3 length equals 14 residues. V lost 4 bases, J lost 5 bases, and 9 bases lay in between. Germline V gene data show CDR1 as ENHRY and CDR2 as SYGVKD. This chain's CDR3 is CAISGRGDNSPLHF. The CDR3 DNA sequence: TGTGCCATCAGTGGTAGGGGCGATAATTCACCCCTCCACTTT.

The chain couples TRBV19 to TRBJ1-1; 11 positions agree with TRBD1. Looked up from germline, CDR1 is LNHDA and CDR2 is SQIVND (reference sequence). CDR3 size: 18 residues. J lost 0 bases, V lost 5 bases, and 11 bases had no gene match. CDR3 nucleotide sequence: TGTGCCAGTAGTGCAAGTCCCGGGACAGGGGGGATGAACACTGAAGCTTTCTTT. This encodes CASSASPGTGGMNTEAFF.

The chain has TRBV15 and TRBJ2-7; D remains unclear. Germline-derived CDR1 and CDR2 are LNHNV and YYDKDF (reference sequence). V was shortened by 0 bases and J by 3 bases, with 6 bases between the two germline ends. The CDR3 consists of 13 residues. CDR3 region: CATSRDRVYEQYF. CDR3 in DNA: TGTGCCACCAGCAGAGATCGGGTCTACGAGCAGTACTTC.

The chain has TRBV7-9 and TRBJ1-1; D is unresolved. The CDR3 contains 14 residues. Germline assignment: CDR1 SEHNR and CDR2 FQNEAQ (reference sequence). Trimming took off 6 bases at V and 1 base at J, with 12 bases between the two ends. The DNA for the CDR3 is TGTGCCAGCAGTCTCCATCGGGGGAACACTGAAGCTTTCTTT. It is translated as CASSLHRGNTEAFF.

The chain joins TRBV6-1 to TRBJ2-7, with D perhaps TRBD2 (6 bases). From germline, CDR1 is MNHNS and CDR2 SASEGT. The CDR3 runs 15 residues. V was trimmed by 9 bases and J by 0 bases, leaving 18 bases between them. CDR3 region: CASRSGGPYSYEQYF. The CDR3 bases are TGTGCCAGTCGGTCCGGGGGACCCTACTCCTACGAGCAGTACTTC.

The chain uses TRBV19 and TRBJ2-5, with 9 bases fitting TRBD2. Germline CDR1 reads LNHDA; CDR2 reads SQIVND (reference sequence). This CDR3 comprises 14 residues. The ends lost 3 bases at V and 4 bases at J; junction bases unmatched: 3. CDR3 region: CASSMATSGETQYF. The CDR3 DNA follows: TGTGCCAGTAGTATGGCGACTAGCGGAGAGACCCAGTACTTC. Complete variable domain (other parts from reference TRBV19 and TRBJ2-5): DGGITQSPKYLFRKEGQNVTLSCEQNLNHDAMYWYRQDPGQGLRLIYYSQIVNDFQKGDIAEGYSVSREKKESFPLTVTSAQKNPTAFYLCASSMATSGETQYFGPGTRLLVL.

V gene TRBV11-3 combines with J gene TRBJ2-5; possible D gene TRBD2, 5 bases. CDR1 and CDR2 (germline): SGHNT, YENEEA. This CDR3 spans 14 amino acids. V lost 1 base and J 5 bases, leaving 11 bases between the germline ends. The DNA for the CDR3 is TGTGCCAGCAGCTTAGGCTCCGGGGTCGAGACCCAGTACTTC. Protein product: CASSLGSGVETQYF.

The chain uses TRBV30 and TRBJ1-6; 9 nucleotides match TRBD1. J was trimmed by 6 bases and V by 3 bases; bases with no gene match: 3. The germline V gene has CDR1 GTSNPN and CDR2 SVGIG (reference sequence). The CDR3 runs to 14 residues. DNA of the CDR3: TGTGCCTGGAGCAAGGGACAGGGTAATTCACCCCTCCACTTT. Translating gives CAWSKGQGNSPLHF.

This clone was counted between two and nine times. The chain is built from TRBV5-1 and TRBJ2-1; 10 bases are shared with TRBD2. Per germline, CDR1 SGHRS and CDR2 YFSETQ. The CDR3 totals 16 residues. The V and J ends lost 1 base and 7 bases, in that order; junction bases with no gene match: 8. CDR3 region: CASSLSSGGGRNEQFF. CDR3 sequence (DNA): TGCGCCAGCAGCTTGTCAAGCGGGGGGGGCCGGAATGAGCAGTTCTTC.

The chain has TRBV9 and TRBJ1-1, with D unresolved. V shed 0 bases and J shed 3 bases, with 9 bases lying between them. This CDR3 spans 14 amino acids. Germline V CDR1 and CDR2: SGDLS, YYNGEE. This chain's CDR3 is CASSVESRDTEAFF. CDR3 nucleotides: TGTGCCAGCAGCGTAGAATCGAGGGACACTGAAGCTTTCTTT.

The rearrangement joins TRBV5-4 to TRBJ1-2; weak D call: TRBD1 (5 bases). Trimming took 0 bases from V and 5 from J, leaving 17 bases between them. Germline loops: CDR1 SGHNT, CDR2 YYREEE (reference sequence). The CDR3 extends over 16 amino acids. The CDR3 bases are TGTGCCAGCAGCTTGGAGGGGTCGAGGACGTCGTATGGCTACACCTTC. Protein sequence: CASSLEGSRTSYGYTF.

The V call is TRBV27, the J call TRBJ1-5; weak D call: TRBD1 (6 bases). CDR3 length equals 14 residues. CDR1 is MNHEY and CDR2 is SMNVEV in the germline V gene (reference sequence). Trimming took off 3 bases at V and 2 bases at J, with 8 bases between the two ends. The CDR3 sequence is CASSLAGGNQPQHF. In DNA form, the CDR3 reads TGTGCCAGCAGTTTGGCAGGGGGCAATCAGCCCCAGCATTTT.